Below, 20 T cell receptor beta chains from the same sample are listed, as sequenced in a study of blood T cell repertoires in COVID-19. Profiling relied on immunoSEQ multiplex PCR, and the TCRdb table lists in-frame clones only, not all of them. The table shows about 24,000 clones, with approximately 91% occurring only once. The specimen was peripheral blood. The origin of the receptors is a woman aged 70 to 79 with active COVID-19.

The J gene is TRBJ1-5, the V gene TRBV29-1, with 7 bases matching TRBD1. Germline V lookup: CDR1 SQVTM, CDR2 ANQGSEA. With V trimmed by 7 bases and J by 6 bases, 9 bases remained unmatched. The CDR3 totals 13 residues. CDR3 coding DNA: TGCAGCGCGAACGAGGGGGCAGGTCAGCCCCAGCATTTT. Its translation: CSANEGAGQPQHF.

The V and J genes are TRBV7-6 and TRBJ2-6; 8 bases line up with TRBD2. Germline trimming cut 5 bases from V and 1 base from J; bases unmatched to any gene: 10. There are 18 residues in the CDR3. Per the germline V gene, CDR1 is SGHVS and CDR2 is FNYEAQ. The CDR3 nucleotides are TGTGCCAGCAGCCAACGTGGCGGGGGGCCTTCTGGGGCCAACGTCCTGACTTTC. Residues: CASSQRGGGPSGANVLTF.

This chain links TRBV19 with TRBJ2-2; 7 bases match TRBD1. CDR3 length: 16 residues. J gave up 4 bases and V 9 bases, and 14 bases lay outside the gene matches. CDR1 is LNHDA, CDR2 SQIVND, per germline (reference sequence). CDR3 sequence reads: CASKITGTVATGELFF. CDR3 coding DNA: TGTGCCAGCAAGATTACCGGGACAGTTGCCACCGGGGAGCTGTTTTTT.

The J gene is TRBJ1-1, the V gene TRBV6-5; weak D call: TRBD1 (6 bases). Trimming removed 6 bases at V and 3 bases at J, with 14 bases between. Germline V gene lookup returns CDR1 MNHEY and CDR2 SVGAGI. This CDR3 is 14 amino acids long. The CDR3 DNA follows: TGTGCCAGCAGGGTTGTACAGGGAGACACTGAAGCTTTCTTT. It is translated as CASRVVQGDTEAFF.

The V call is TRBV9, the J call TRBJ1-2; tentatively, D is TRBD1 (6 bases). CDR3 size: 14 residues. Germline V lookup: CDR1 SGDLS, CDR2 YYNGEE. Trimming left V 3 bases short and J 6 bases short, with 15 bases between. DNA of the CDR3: TGTGCCAGCAGCGCCACTACAGGGAAGGATGGCTACACCTTC. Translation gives CASSATTGKDGYTF.

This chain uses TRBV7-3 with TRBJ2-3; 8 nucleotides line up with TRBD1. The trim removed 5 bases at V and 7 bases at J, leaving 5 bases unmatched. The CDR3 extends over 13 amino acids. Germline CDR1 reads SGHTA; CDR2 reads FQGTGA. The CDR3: CASSTDRAYTQYF. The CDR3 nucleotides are TGTGCCAGCAGCACGGACAGGGCGTATACGCAGTATTTT. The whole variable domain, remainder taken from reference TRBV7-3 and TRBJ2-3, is GAGVSQTPSNKVTEKGKYVELRCDPISGHTALYWYRQSLGQGPEFLIYFQGTGAADDSGLPNDRFFAVRPEGSVSTLKIQRTERGDSAVYLCASSTDRAYTQYFGPGTRLTVL.

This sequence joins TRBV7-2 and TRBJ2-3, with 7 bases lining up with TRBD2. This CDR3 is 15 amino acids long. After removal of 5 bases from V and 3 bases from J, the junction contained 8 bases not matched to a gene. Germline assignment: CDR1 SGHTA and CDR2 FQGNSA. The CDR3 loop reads CASSPRNGRTDTQYF. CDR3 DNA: TGTGCCAGCAGCCCTAGGAACGGGAGGACAGATACGCAGTATTTT.

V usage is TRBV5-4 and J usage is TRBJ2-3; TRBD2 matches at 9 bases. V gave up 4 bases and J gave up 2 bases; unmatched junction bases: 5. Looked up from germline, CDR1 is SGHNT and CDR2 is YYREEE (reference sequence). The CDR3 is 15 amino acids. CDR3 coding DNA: TGTGCCAGCAGCGGAGCGGGGGGAAACACAGATACGCAGTATTTT. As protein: CASSGAGGNTDTQYF.

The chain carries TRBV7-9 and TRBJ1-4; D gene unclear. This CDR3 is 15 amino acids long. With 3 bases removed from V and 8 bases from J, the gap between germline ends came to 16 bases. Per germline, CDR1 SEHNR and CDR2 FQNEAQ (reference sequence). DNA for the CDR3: TGTGCCAGCAGCTTCTCGGGGTTGGGTGACGAAAAACTGTTTTTT. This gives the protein CASSFSGLGDEKLFF. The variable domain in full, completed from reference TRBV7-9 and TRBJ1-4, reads DTGVSQNPRHKITKRGQNVTFRCDPISEHNRLYWYRQTLGQGPEFLTYFQNEAQLEKSRLLSDRFSAERPKGSFSTLEIQRTEQGDSAMYLCASSFSGLGDEKLFFGSGTQLSVL.

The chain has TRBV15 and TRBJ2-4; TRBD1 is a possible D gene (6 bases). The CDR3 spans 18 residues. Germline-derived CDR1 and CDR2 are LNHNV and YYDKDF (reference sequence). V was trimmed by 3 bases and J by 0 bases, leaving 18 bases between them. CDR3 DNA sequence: TGTGCCACCAGCAGCAAAATTTCCGGGACAATAGCCAAAAACATTCAGTACTTC. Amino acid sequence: CATSSKISGTIAKNIQYF. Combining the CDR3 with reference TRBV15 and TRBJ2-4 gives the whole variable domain DAMVIQNPRYQVTQFGKPVTLSCSQTLNHNVMYWYQQKSSQAPKLLFHYYDKDFNNEADTPDNFQSRRPNTSFCFLDIRSPGLGDTAMYLCATSSKISGTIAKNIQYFGAGTRLSVL.

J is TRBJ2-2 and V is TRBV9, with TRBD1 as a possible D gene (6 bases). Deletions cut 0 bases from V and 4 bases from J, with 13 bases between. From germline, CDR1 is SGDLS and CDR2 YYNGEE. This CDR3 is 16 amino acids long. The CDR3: CASSVGSRGSTGELFF. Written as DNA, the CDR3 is TGTGCCAGCAGCGTAGGCTCCAGGGGTTCCACCGGGGAGCTGTTTTTT.

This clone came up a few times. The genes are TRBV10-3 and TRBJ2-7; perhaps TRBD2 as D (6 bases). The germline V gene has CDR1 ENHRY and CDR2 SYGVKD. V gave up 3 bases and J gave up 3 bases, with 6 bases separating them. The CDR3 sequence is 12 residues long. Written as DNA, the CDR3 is TGTGCCATCAGTGACGGGGGCTACGAGCAGTACTTC. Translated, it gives CAISDGGYEQYF.

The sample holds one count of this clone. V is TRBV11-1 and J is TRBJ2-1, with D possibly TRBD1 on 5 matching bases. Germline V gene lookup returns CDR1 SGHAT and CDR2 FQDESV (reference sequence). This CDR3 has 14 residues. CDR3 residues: CATVAAAGNREQFF. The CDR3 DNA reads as TGTGCTACCGTCGCGGCGGCAGGGAATCGTGAGCAGTTCTTC.

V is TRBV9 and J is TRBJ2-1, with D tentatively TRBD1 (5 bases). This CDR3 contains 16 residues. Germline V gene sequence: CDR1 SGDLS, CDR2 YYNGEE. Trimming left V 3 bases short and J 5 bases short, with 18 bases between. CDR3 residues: CASSDLQGFLDNEQFF. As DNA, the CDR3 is TGTGCCAGCAGCGATCTGCAGGGCTTTCTTGACAATGAGCAGTTCTTC. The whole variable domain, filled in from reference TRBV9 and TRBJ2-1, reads DSGVTQTPKHLITATGQRVTLRCSPRSGDLSVYWYQQSLDQGLQFLIQYYNGEERAKGNILERFSAQQFPDLHSELNLSSLELGDSALYFCASSDLQGFLDNEQFFGPGTRLTVL.

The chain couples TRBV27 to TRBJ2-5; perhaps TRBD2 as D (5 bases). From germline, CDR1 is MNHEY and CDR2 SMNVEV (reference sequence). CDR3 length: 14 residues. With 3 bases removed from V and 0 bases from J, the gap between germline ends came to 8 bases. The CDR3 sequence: CASSFAGDQETQYF. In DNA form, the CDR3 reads TGTGCCAGCAGTTTTGCCGGGGACCAAGAGACCCAGTACTTC.

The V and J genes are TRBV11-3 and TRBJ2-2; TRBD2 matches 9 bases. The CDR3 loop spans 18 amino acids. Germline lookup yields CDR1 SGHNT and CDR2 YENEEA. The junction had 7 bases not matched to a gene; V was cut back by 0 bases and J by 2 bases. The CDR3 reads CASSLEARTSANTGELFF. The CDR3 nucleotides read TGTGCCAGCAGCTTAGAGGCAAGGACTAGCGCCAACACCGGGGAGCTGTTTTTT.

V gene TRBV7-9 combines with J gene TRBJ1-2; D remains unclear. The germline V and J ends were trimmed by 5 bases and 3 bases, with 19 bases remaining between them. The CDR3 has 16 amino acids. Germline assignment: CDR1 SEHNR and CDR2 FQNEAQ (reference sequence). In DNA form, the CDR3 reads TGTGCCAGCAGCCCTGGGCTAGGGAAGGAGGACTATGGCTACACCTTC. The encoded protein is CASSPGLGKEDYGYTF.

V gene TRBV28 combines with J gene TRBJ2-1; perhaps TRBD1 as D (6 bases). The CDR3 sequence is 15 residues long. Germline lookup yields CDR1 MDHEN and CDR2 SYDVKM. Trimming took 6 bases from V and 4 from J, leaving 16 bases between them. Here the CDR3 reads CASRSYGTSYNEQFF. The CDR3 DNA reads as TGTGCCAGCAGATCTTATGGGACAAGTTACAATGAGCAGTTCTTC.

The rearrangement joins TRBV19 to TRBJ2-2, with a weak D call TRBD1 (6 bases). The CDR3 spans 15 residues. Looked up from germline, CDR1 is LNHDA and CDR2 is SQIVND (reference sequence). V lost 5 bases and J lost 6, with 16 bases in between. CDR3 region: CASSRTAKAPGELFF. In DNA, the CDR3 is TGTGCCAGTAGTCGGACAGCAAAAGCCCCCGGGGAGCTGTTTTTT.

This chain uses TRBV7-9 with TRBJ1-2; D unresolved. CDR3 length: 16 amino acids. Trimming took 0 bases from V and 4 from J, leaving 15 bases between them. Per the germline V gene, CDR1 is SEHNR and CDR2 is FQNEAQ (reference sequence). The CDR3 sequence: CASSLAGAGRLYGYTF. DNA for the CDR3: TGTGCCAGCAGCTTAGCGGGCGCCGGGAGGCTCTATGGCTACACCTTC.